This T cell receptor (beta chain) was captured by sequencing in a study of blood T cell repertoires in COVID-19. On the study more broadly: Nucleic acid was either cDNA or gDNA, and it came from T cells, B-cell-depleted T cells, or PBMCs.

With 3 bases clipped from V and 0 bases from J, the junction kept 8 bases outside the gene matches. Germline lookup yields CDR1 SGDLS and CDR2 YYNGEE. This CDR3 contains 19 residues. Profiled with immunoSEQ multiplex PCR; TCRdb holds only in-frame clones, not every one. The table has about 81,000 clones, 70% to 85% seen once. The chain joins TRBV9 to TRBJ2-3; TRBD2 matches at 15 bases. What was sequenced was peripheral blood. This sequence originates from a human donor in a cohort sampled during active COVID-19. The CDR3 loop is CASSAGLAGGKTSTDTQYF. The CDR3 DNA reads as TGTGCCAGCAGCGCGGGACTAGCGGGAGGCAAAACTAGCACAGATACGCAGTATTTT.